What follows describes a single T cell receptor (beta chain). The sample comes from a study of blood T cell repertoires in COVID-19. Germline lookup yields CDR1 SNHLY and CDR2 FYNNEI. Trimming removed 6 bases from V and 0 bases from J, with 8 bases in between. This CDR3 is 14 amino acids long. Some clones are missing from TCRdb's copy, which holds only in-frame ones; the method was immunoSEQ multiplex PCR. The sample has some 280,000 clones; around 90% are singletons. The sample was peripheral blood. The V and J genes are TRBV2 and TRBJ1-4, with no clear D. The TCR sequence derives from a woman between 40 and 55 years old who had recovered from COVID-19. The CDR3 sequence is CASSETPTNEKLFF. In DNA form, the CDR3 reads TGTGCCAGCAGCGAGACACCAACTAATGAAAAACTGTTTTTT.